Listed here are 16 T cell receptor beta chains from one sample, sequenced in a study of blood T cells in healthy people across ages (dated by TCRdb to about 2015). Preparation of the library involved 5' RACE. TCRdb lists the instrument as Illumina HiSeq 2500. A second about 7 to 12 cycle PCR used a sample-barcoded 5' primer and a J-beta primer mix. In TCRdb, the public reads were trimmed at Q25 with fastp and aligned with MiXCR, with productive beta chains retained. Rows matching on CDR3 protein sequence are summarized as one entry with the most common DNA and genes. This sample is represented by 800,000 to 1,000,000 distinct CDR3 sequences; about 48% of them were singletons. The biggest ten clones account for roughly 12% of the sample. The sample was blood. All receptors come from a man younger than 45 in good health.

V usage is TRBV11-2 and J usage is TRBJ2-1, with D possibly matching TRBD2 (6 bases). V dropped 6 bases and J dropped 9 bases, with 15 bases sitting between them. Germline CDR1 is SGHAT and CDR2 is FQNNGV. The CDR3 loop spans 13 amino acids. CDR3 loop: CASRPSGGIEQFF. CDR3 nucleotides: TGTGCCAGCAGACCGAGTGGGGGGATTGAGCAGTTCTTC. Variable domain in full (rest from reference TRBV11-2 and TRBJ2-1): EAGVAQSPRYKIIEKRQSVAFWCNPISGHATLYWYQQILGQGPKLLIQFQNNGVVDDSQLPKDRFSAERLKGVDSTLKIQPAKLEDSAVYLCASRPSGGIEQFFGPGTRLTVL.

V usage is TRBV7-9 and J usage is TRBJ2-1; no clear D gene. The V and J ends lost 1 base and 6 bases respectively, with 10 bases between them. In germline, CDR1 is SEHNR, CDR2 FQNEAQ (reference sequence). There are 14 residues in the CDR3. CDR3 residues: CASSLVIESNEQFF. The CDR3 DNA is TGTGCCAGCAGCTTAGTTATAGAGTCCAATGAGCAGTTCTTC.

The V and J genes are TRBV11-2 and TRBJ1-6, with a tentative D call TRBD1 (5 bases). The length of the CDR3 is 16 residues. V lost 1 base, J lost 8 bases, and 15 bases lay in between. CDR1 SGHAT and CDR2 FQNNGV come from the germline V gene. For the CDR3, the DNA is TGTGCCAGCAGCTTAGCCCATCAGGGTGCTGATTCACCCCTCCACTTT. The encoded protein is CASSLAHQGADSPLHF. Supplemented by reference TRBV11-2 and TRBJ1-6, the full variable domain reads EAGVAQSPRYKIIEKRQSVAFWCNPISGHATLYWYQQILGQGPKLLIQFQNNGVVDDSQLPKDRFSAERLKGVDSTLKIQPAKLEDSAVYLCASSLAHQGADSPLHFGNGTRLTVT.

The chain employs TRBV10-3 and TRBJ2-7, with D hard to call. CDR3 length: 15 residues. Looked up from germline, CDR1 is ENHRY and CDR2 is SYGVKD. The germline V and J ends were trimmed by 2 bases and 3 bases, with 14 bases remaining between them. The CDR3 here is CAISEEEPSYYEQYF. For the CDR3, the DNA is TGTGCCATCAGTGAGGAGGAACCATCGTACTACGAGCAGTACTTC.

The gene calls are TRBV4-3 and TRBJ2-3; a weak D match, TRBD1 (6 bases). Germline CDR1 is LGHNA and CDR2 is YSLEER. There are 18 residues in the CDR3. The V and J ends lost 0 bases and 6 bases respectively, with 22 bases between them. The CDR3: CASSQEEGFAGAGDTQYF. As DNA, the CDR3 is TGCGCCAGCAGCCAAGAGGAAGGTTTCGCAGGGGCTGGGGATACGCAGTATTTT.

The chain recombines TRBV7-2 with TRBJ2-3; D call uncertain. V lost 5 bases and J lost 1, with 10 bases in between. Germline CDR1 is SGHTA and CDR2 is FQGNSA. This CDR3 is 14 amino acids long. CDR3 sequence: CASSVVSRTDTQYF. The CDR3, as DNA: TGTGCCAGCAGCGTAGTCTCCCGCACAGATACGCAGTATTTT.

The chain carries TRBV6-5 and TRBJ2-2; the match to TRBD1 covers 9 bases. Per the germline V gene, CDR1 is MNHEY and CDR2 is SVGAGI. The CDR3 spans 14 residues. V lost 5 bases and J lost 7; bases outside the gene matches: 5. The CDR3 region is CASSTGTGIGELFF. The CDR3 DNA follows: TGTGCCAGCAGTACCGGGACAGGGATCGGGGAGCTGTTTTTT.

This clonotype was found a few times. The chain is built from TRBV12-3 or TRBV12-4 and TRBJ1-1, with a weak D call TRBD1 (5 bases). Trimming shortened V by 6 bases and J by 1 base, and 12 bases separated the two germline ends. CDR3 length: 14 residues. CDR3 residues: CASSWGGGNTEAFF. The CDR3, as DNA: TGTGCCAGCAGCTGGGGGGGAGGGAACACTGAAGCTTTCTTT.

This sequence joins TRBV20-1 and TRBJ1-2; TRBD1 aligns across 9 bases. Germline V gene data show CDR1 as DFQATT and CDR2 as SNEGSKA (reference sequence). The CDR3 is made up of 16 amino acids. V shed 3 bases, J shed 4 bases, and the junction held 12 bases outside the gene matches. CDR3 in amino acids: CSASSQGAASLYGYTF. The CDR3 DNA sequence: TGCAGTGCTAGTTCACAGGGGGCCGCATCACTCTATGGCTACACCTTC.

This clonotype was counted a few times. The genes are TRBV11-2 and TRBJ2-1; D not resolved. In germline, CDR1 is SGHAT, CDR2 FQNNGV. V was shortened by 0 bases and J by 9 bases, with 9 bases between the two germline ends. The CDR3 length is 13 residues. CDR3 protein: CASSLDHTSEQFF. In DNA form, the CDR3 reads TGTGCCAGCAGCTTAGATCATACGAGTGAGCAGTTCTTC.

V is TRBV7-2 and J is TRBJ1-2; the match to TRBD1 covers 7 bases. The V and J ends lost 2 bases and 7 bases, in that order; junction bases with no gene match: 10. This CDR3 is built from 15 residues. Per the germline V gene, CDR1 is SGHTA and CDR2 is FQGNSA. The CDR3 sequence: CASSLYPDRVSGYTF. The CDR3, as DNA: TGTGCCAGCAGCTTATACCCCGACAGGGTATCTGGCTACACCTTC.

The rearrangement joins TRBV6-5 to TRBJ1-1; D is ambiguous. CDR1 and CDR2 from the germline V gene are MNHEY and SVGAGI. Trimming took 1 base from V and 11 from J, leaving 20 bases between them. The CDR3 is 15 amino acids. The CDR3 spells CASSYYGGNLSPAFF. CDR3 in DNA: TGTGCCAGCAGTTACTATGGCGGGAATCTATCCCCGGCTTTCTTT.

The gene calls are TRBV5-1 and TRBJ2-3; TRBD2 matches 8 bases. Trimming removed 4 bases from V and 1 base from J; junction bases left unmatched: 5. This CDR3 has 15 residues. Per the germline V gene, CDR1 is SGHRS and CDR2 is YFSETQ. CDR3 region: CASSGAGGRTDTQYF. The DNA for the CDR3 is TGCGCCAGCAGCGGGGCGGGGGGCCGCACAGATACGCAGTATTTT.

DNA of the CDR3: TGTGCCAGCAGCTTTGGCCAAGCGTCAGAGACCCAGTACTTC. Translated, it gives CASSFGQASETQYF. The genes are TRBV7-2 and TRBJ2-7; D is unclear. The J call is uncertain, as TRBJ2-5 better fits the DNA end. Germline V gives CDR1 SGHTA, CDR2 FQGNSA. The CDR3 runs 14 residues.

This clonotype was counted between two and nine times. The rearrangement uses TRBV4-3 and TRBJ1-2, with a weak D call TRBD1 (6 bases). The germline V and J ends were trimmed by 1 base and 7 bases, with 16 bases remaining between them. Germline loops: CDR1 LGHNA, CDR2 YSLEER. The CDR3 loop spans 15 amino acids. CDR3 bases: TGCGCCAGCAGCCAAGTCCCCCCGGGGGCTGGTGGCTACACCTTC. This sequence encodes CASSQVPPGAGGYTF.

This clonotype was recorded at least ten times. The chain has TRBV12-3 or TRBV12-4 and TRBJ1-2; no reliable D call. Trimming stripped 6 bases from V and 3 bases from J, with 5 bases between. The CDR3 is 11 residues long. The CDR3 DNA reads TGTGCCAGCAGACTATACTATGGCTACACCTTC. Its translation: CASRLYYGYTF.